A selection of T cell receptor beta chains follows, all from one sample in a study of siplizumab effects on memory and regulatory T cells. Data came from immunoSEQ multiplex PCR; TCRdb stores just in-frame clones and leaves some out. The sample holds under 70,000 clones, around 79% seen once. The sequenced material came from memory CD4+ T cells sorted from blood. Receptors originate from a human donor in good health. Both conserved end residues are trimmed from each CDR3. The order of the fields is V gene, J gene, CDR3 protein.

V gene: TRBV10-1
J gene: TRBJ2-2
CDR3 protein: ASRDRNTGELF

V gene: TRBV11-2
J gene: TRBJ2-7
CDR3 protein: ASSLEEGLSYEQY

V gene: TRBV4-1
J gene: TRBJ2-3
CDR3 protein: ASSQGVIFEDDTDTQY

V gene: TRBV7-9
J gene: TRBJ1-1
CDR3 protein: ASSSTEGTEAF

V gene: TRBV5-1
J gene: TRBJ1-1
CDR3 protein: ASSPLRTSGYTEAF

V gene: TRBV6-6
J gene: TRBJ1-1
CDR3 protein: ASSPDRGWTDTEAF

V gene: TRBV7-9
J gene: TRBJ2-3
CDR3 protein: ASSLALAGGPDTQY

V gene: TRBV15
J gene: TRBJ2-5
CDR3 protein: AAGGRGTQY

V gene: TRBV29-1
J gene: TRBJ1-6
CDR3 protein: SVDGQAPGNSPLH

V gene: TRBV7-3
J gene: TRBJ2-1
CDR3 protein: ASSSMGGGLLNEQF

V gene: TRBV6-6
J gene: TRBJ1-2
CDR3 protein: ASSPRGQDGYT

V gene: TRBV5-1
J gene: TRBJ2-7
CDR3 protein: ASQTESYEQY

V gene: TRBV28
J gene: TRBJ1-2
CDR3 protein: ASSTARSNGYT

V gene: TRBV6-6
J gene: TRBJ2-1
CDR3 protein: ASRHRGRGGNEQF

V gene: TRBV9
J gene: TRBJ1-1
CDR3 protein: ASSVEVNTEAF

V gene: TRBV9
J gene: TRBJ2-3
CDR3 protein: ASSPVATDTQY

V gene: TRBV2
J gene: TRBJ1-2
CDR3 protein: ASSEIGADAGYT